The clone carrying this TCR beta chain appeared a single time. Its antigen is unidentified. Per the authors' pipeline: A classifier for distant metastasis in papillary thyroid cancer was constructed using CDR3 differences observed across clinicopathological groups. TCRdb re-analyzed the PCR reads through MiXCR. These V and J calls derive from TCRdb rather than the authors' analysis. The sample has about 69,000 clones; approximately 15% are singletons. Each patient came to thyroid surgery without any prior treatment (of any kind). The sample belongs to a study of metastatic and nonmetastatic thyroid tumors. Study information: Malignant thyroid and benign thyroid patients provided blood and tumor or nodule tissue whose repertoires were compared. Regarding the study as a whole: Malignant tumors reportedly showed significantly higher TCR beta diversity than benign nodules in both blood and tumor.

The sequencing sample was made of blood. The sequence derives from a male donor with papillary thyroid cancer or a benign thyroid nodule (not recorded which). Some clones in this sample may be carry-over from other donors' samples.

CDR3 loop: CASSDFGTGQPGANVLTF. The DNA for the CDR3 is TGCGCCAGCAGTGATTTTGGGACGGGGCAGCCGGGGGCCAACGTCCTGACTTTC. This chain connects TRBV10-1 to TRBJ2-6, with D tentatively TRBD1 or TRBD2 (5 bases each). V was cut by 3 bases and J by 4 bases, with 19 bases left in between. The CDR3 runs to 18 residues. Germline CDR1 is WNHNN and CDR2 is SYGVQD (reference sequence).